The rows below give T cell receptor beta chains drawn from one sample of a study of blood T cell repertoires in COVID-19. Data came from immunoSEQ multiplex PCR; TCRdb stores just in-frame clones and leaves some out. The table has about 200,000 clones, almost 90% seen once. The sequencing input was peripheral blood. These receptors originate from a man aged 18 to 29 with active or convalescent COVID-19. Both conserved end residues are part of each CDR3. A D gene is named only where the DNA matches it firmly. The size of a clone is reported for some rows only, either as once, few or many, or as a class for expanded clones.

clone size: NA; V gene: TRBV7-3; D gene: NA; J gene: TRBJ2-3; CDR3 DNA: TGTGCCAGCAGCCCCAGGACTGGCACAGATACGCAGTATTTT; CDR3 protein: CASSPRTGTDTQYF
clone size: NA; V gene: TRBV27; D gene: TRBD1; J gene: TRBJ1-1; CDR3 DNA: TGTGCCAGCAGTTCGGACAGGGGAGAAAACACTGAAGCTTTCTTT; CDR3 protein: CASSSDRGENTEAFF
clone size: NA; V gene: TRBV12-5; D gene: NA; J gene: TRBJ2-2; CDR3 DNA: TGTGCGTCCGCGCTGTCCCGCGCCGGGGAGCTGTTTTTT; CDR3 protein: CASALSRAGELFF
clone size: few; V gene: TRBV30; D gene: NA; J gene: TRBJ1-1; CDR3 DNA: TGTGCCTGGAGTGTGCACCGGGACACTGAAGCTTTCTTT; CDR3 protein: CAWSVHRDTEAFF
clone size: NA; V gene: TRBV10-3; D gene: TRBD1; J gene: TRBJ2-7; CDR3 DNA: TGTGCCATCAGTGACCCGGGACAGGTTCGCTCCTACGAGCAGTACTTC; CDR3 protein: CAISDPGQVRSYEQYF
clone size: NA; V gene: TRBV6-5; D gene: NA; J gene: TRBJ2-1; CDR3 DNA: TGTGCCAGCAGTAGGGGTGGGGGGGCCCACAATGAGCAGTTCTTC; CDR3 protein: CASSRGGGAHNEQFF
clone size: NA; V gene: TRBV6-5; D gene: TRBD2; J gene: TRBJ2-1; CDR3 DNA: TGTGCCAGCAGTCGGACTAGCGCAGCCTACAATGAGCAGTTCTTC; CDR3 protein: CASSRTSAAYNEQFF
clone size: NA; V gene: TRBV6-6; D gene: TRBD2; J gene: TRBJ2-1; CDR3 DNA: TGTGCCAGCAGTCTGACGACTAGCGGGAGAGGAGATGAGCAGTTCTTC; CDR3 protein: CASSLTTSGRGDEQFF
clone size: NA; V gene: TRBV5-1; D gene: TRBD1; J gene: TRBJ1-5; CDR3 DNA: TGCGCCAGCAGCTTCCTAAACAGGGGCGCGGTCTTCGAGGATCAGCCCCAGCATTTT; CDR3 protein: CASSFLNRGAVFEDQPQHF
clone size: NA; V gene: TRBV18; D gene: TRBD1; J gene: TRBJ1-3; CDR3 DNA: TGTGCCAGCTCACCGACGACAGGGACTTTTGCGGGAAACACCATATATTTT; CDR3 protein: CASSPTTGTFAGNTIYF
clone size: NA; V gene: TRBV7-9; D gene: NA; J gene: TRBJ1-1; CDR3 DNA: TGTGCCAGCAGCCCGTACAGGGACGGAGGAAGTGAAGCTTTCTTT; CDR3 protein: CASSPYRDGGSEAFF
clone size: NA; V gene: TRBV18; D gene: TRBD2; J gene: TRBJ2-7; CDR3 DNA: TGTGCCAGCTCATGGGAGGGTAGGAACGAGCAGTACTTC; CDR3 protein: CASSWEGRNEQYF
clone size: NA; V gene: TRBV3-1/TRBV3-2; D gene: NA; J gene: TRBJ1-1; CDR3 DNA: TGTGCCAGCACCAGAGCAGACACGATGAACACTGAAGCTTTCTTT; CDR3 protein: CASTRADTMNTEAFF
clone size: NA; V gene: TRBV7-3; D gene: NA; J gene: TRBJ2-5; CDR3 DNA: TGTGCCAGCAGCTCGTCCGGGAGTGTTGCCGAGACCCAGTACTTC; CDR3 protein: CASSSSGSVAETQYF
clone size: NA; V gene: TRBV9; D gene: NA; J gene: TRBJ1-1; CDR3 DNA: TGTGCCAGCAGCGTGGGTCCAGGCTCGAACACTGAAGCTTTCTTT; CDR3 protein: CASSVGPGSNTEAFF
clone size: NA; V gene: TRBV9; D gene: NA; J gene: TRBJ2-6; CDR3 DNA: TGTGCCAGCAGCGTCTCCGGGGCCAACGTCCTGACTTTC; CDR3 protein: CASSVSGANVLTF
clone size: NA; V gene: TRBV30; D gene: NA; J gene: TRBJ1-1; CDR3 DNA: TGTGCCTGGAGCCCAGGGTCGGCCGGCACTGAAGCTTTCTTT; CDR3 protein: CAWSPGSAGTEAFF
clone size: NA; V gene: TRBV7-9; D gene: NA; J gene: TRBJ2-1; CDR3 DNA: TGTGCCAGCAGCTTAGACTTGACAGGTCGAGACAATGAGCAGTTCTTC; CDR3 protein: CASSLDLTGRDNEQFF
clone size: NA; V gene: TRBV13; D gene: NA; J gene: TRBJ1-3; CDR3 DNA: TGTGCCAGCAGCTTAGGGGAGGTCGGAAACACCATATATTTT; CDR3 protein: CASSLGEVGNTIYF
clone size: NA; V gene: TRBV29-1; D gene: TRBD2; J gene: TRBJ2-3; CDR3 DNA: TGCAGCGTTGGCGGGAGTACAGATACGCAGTATTTT; CDR3 protein: CSVGGSTDTQYF
clone size: NA; V gene: TRBV7-8; D gene: NA; J gene: TRBJ2-7; CDR3 DNA: TGTGCCAGCAGCCAAATCCCGGACAGCCGTGTGGAGCAGTACTTC; CDR3 protein: CASSQIPDSRVEQYF
clone size: NA; V gene: TRBV5-1; D gene: NA; J gene: TRBJ1-2; CDR3 DNA: TGCGCCAGCAGCTTGACAGAAAACTATGGCTACACCTTC; CDR3 protein: CASSLTENYGYTF
clone size: NA; V gene: TRBV30; D gene: TRBD1; J gene: TRBJ1-3; CDR3 DNA: TGTGCCTGGAGGAGGACAGGGGGCTTTGGAAACACCATATATTTT; CDR3 protein: CAWRRTGGFGNTIYF